The following is a T cell receptor beta chain sequence with its context. The target antigen is unknown. The data stem from a study of T cell responses to AZD1222 COVID-19 vaccine. Study summary: Analyses pooled second doses at about 4 or about 12 weeks. Study-level results: Receipt of two AZD1222 doses was followed by a rise in Spike-specific TCR breadth and depth. Among those given AZD1222, only 6 or 7 were seropositive at baseline.

This CDR3 contains 16 residues. The germline V gene has CDR1 MNHEY and CDR2 SMNVEV (reference sequence). Trimming stripped 5 bases from V and 0 bases from J, with 13 bases between. Clones were read by immunoSEQ multiplex PCR, and TCRdb kept only the in-frame ones, dropping some. The sample lists about 120,000 clones, 92% occurring once. The sequence came from an adult in good health. The chain joins TRBV27 to TRBJ2-2; weak D call: TRBD2 (5 bases). Material: peripheral blood, obtained on day 0 of AZD1222 vaccination. The CDR3 DNA sequence: TGTGCCAGCAGTCTACAAGCGGTAACGAACACCGGGGAGCTGTTTTTT. Protein: CASSLQAVTNTGELFF.